One and the same sample provided the 14 T cell receptor beta chains below, sequenced in a study of STAT5B mutations in CD4+ large granular lymphocyte leukemia. Here immunoSEQ multiplex PCR was the method, and the copy in TCRdb shows in-frame clones only, minus some. Of about 34,000 clones in the sample, roughly three quarters were seen once. Sequenced input: CD4+ T cells from blood buffy coats. These receptors were taken from a human donor in good health.

The chain joins TRBV6-5 to TRBJ1-1; weak D call: TRBD1 (5 bases). Germline CDR1 is MNHEY and CDR2 is SVGAGI. Trimming took 2 bases from V and 0 from J, leaving 13 bases between them. CDR3 length: 16 amino acids. The CDR3 loop is CASSYNRGRLNTEAFF. The CDR3 coding sequence is TGTGCCAGCAGTTACAACCGGGGGAGGCTGAACACTGAAGCTTTCTTT.

The rearrangement uses TRBV9 and TRBJ2-7; TRBD1 aligns across 7 bases. From germline, CDR1 is SGDLS and CDR2 YYNGEE. Trimming took 4 bases from V and 6 from J; bases not matched to a gene: 4. The length of the CDR3 is 12 residues. The CDR3 loop is CASSTGQAEQYF. The CDR3 nucleotides read TGTGCCAGCAGCACAGGACAGGCCGAGCAGTACTTC.

CDR3 protein: CASSPGTGANTGELFF. The CDR3 DNA follows: TGTGCCAGCAGCCCCGGGACAGGGGCGAACACCGGGGAGCTGTTTTTT. The chain recombines TRBV5-4 with TRBJ2-2, with 10 bases identical to TRBD1. The length of the CDR3 is 16 residues. The junction had 3 bases not matched to a gene; V was cut back by 4 bases and J by 0 bases. The germline V gene has CDR1 SGHNT and CDR2 YYREEE (reference sequence).

The V call is TRBV19, the J call TRBJ2-3; maybe TRBD1 (5 bases). V shed 4 bases and J shed 1 base, with 15 bases lying between them. Per germline, CDR1 LNHDA and CDR2 SQIVND (reference sequence). This CDR3 contains 16 residues. CDR3 protein: CASSSPGDSGTDTQYF. The CDR3 DNA sequence: TGTGCCAGTAGTAGCCCCGGAGACAGCGGCACAGATACGCAGTATTTT.

This chain links TRBV9 with TRBJ2-7; 10 bases are a match to TRBD2. The CDR3 extends over 16 amino acids. CDR1 SGDLS and CDR2 YYNGEE come from the germline V gene. J was trimmed by 3 bases and V by 4 bases; bases with no gene match: 10. The CDR3 DNA reads TGTGCCAGCAGCCCTCTTTCTAGCGGGGGAAGCTACGAGCAGTACTTC. Encoded protein: CASSPLSSGGSYEQYF.

V usage is TRBV7-9 and J usage is TRBJ1-2, with 8 bases identical to TRBD1. Unmatched junction bases numbered 8, after V lost 5 bases and J lost 6 bases. The CDR3 length is 14 residues. Germline-derived CDR1 and CDR2 are SEHNR and FQNEAQ (reference sequence). The CDR3 nucleotides read TGTGCCAGCAGCCCCGGACAGGGCGAACATGGCTACACCTTC. This translates into CASSPGQGEHGYTF. Using reference TRBV7-9 and TRBJ1-2 for the parts outside the CDR3, the full variable domain is DTGVSQNPRHKITKRGQNVTFRCDPISEHNRLYWYRQTLGQGPEFLTYFQNEAQLEKSRLLSDRFSAERPKGSFSTLEIQRTEQGDSAMYLCASSPGQGEHGYTFGSGTRLTVV.

This rearrangement joins TRBV30 to TRBJ2-1, with a possible D match to TRBD2 (5 bases). Trimming left V 1 base short and J 5 bases short, with 21 bases between. This CDR3 is 17 amino acids long. From germline, CDR1 is GTSNPN and CDR2 SVGIG (reference sequence). The CDR3 bases are TGTGCCTGGAGTGGGCCCCTGATAGGGCTGGAGGACAATGAGCAGTTCTTC. This encodes CAWSGPLIGLEDNEQFF.

The CDR3 coding sequence is TGTGCCAGCAGGACTCAGACCTGGGGACAACCCTCAGAGGCTGGCTACACCTTC. This gives the protein CASRTQTWGQPSEAGYTF. The rearrangement uses TRBV21-1 and TRBJ1-2; TRBD1, the table's D call, lacks a check against the DNA. TRBV21-1 is labeled a pseudogene. The CDR3 contains 18 residues.

The rearrangement links TRBV30 to TRBJ2-7, with TRBD2 matching over 10 bases. Germline CDR1 is GTSNPN and CDR2 is SVGIG (reference sequence). Trimming removed 3 bases from V and 0 bases from J; junction bases left unmatched: 8. This CDR3 spans 16 amino acids. This CDR3 reads CAWRGGSGGLSYEQYF. The CDR3, as DNA: TGTGCCTGGAGGGGTGGTAGCGGGGGGCTCTCCTACGAGCAGTACTTC.

This clone has only a few counts. V usage is TRBV2 and J usage is TRBJ1-6, with a possible D match to TRBD1 (5 bases). V was trimmed by 7 bases and J by 7 bases, leaving 11 bases between them. Germline V gene sequence: CDR1 SNHLY, CDR2 FYNNEI. The CDR3 runs to 13 residues. CDR3 sequence: CASTGHGNSPLHF. Written as DNA, the CDR3 is TGTGCCAGCACGGGGCACGGAAATTCACCCCTCCACTTT.

A single count supports this clone. The chain joins TRBV7-9 to TRBJ1-1; perhaps TRBD1 as D (5 bases). There are 11 residues in the CDR3. Germline V gene lookup returns CDR1 SEHNR and CDR2 FQNEAQ (reference sequence). Trimming pared 8 bases from V and 3 bases from J, leaving 7 bases between. In DNA form, the CDR3 reads TGTGCCAGCCGAGGGGACACTGAAGCTTTCTTT. It encodes CASRGDTEAFF.

CDR3 sequence (DNA): TGCGCCAGCAGTTTACCTCGACCGGACAGGGTCTCCTACGAGCAGTACTTC. Encoded protein: CASSLPRPDRVSYEQYF. The chain employs TRBV5-1 and TRBJ2-7; the match to TRBD1 covers 8 bases. Germline CDR1 and CDR2: SGHRS and YFSETQ. CDR3 length: 17 amino acids. Trimming took 5 bases from V and 0 from J; bases not matched to a gene: 13.

This clone was seen a single time. V is TRBV5-1 and J is TRBJ1-4; unclear D gene. This CDR3 is built from 14 residues. Looked up from germline, CDR1 is SGHRS and CDR2 is YFSETQ. V lost 2 bases, J lost 5 bases, and 10 bases lay in between. The CDR3 DNA sequence: TGCGCCAGCAGCTTAGGGAGGCCAAATGAAAAACTGTTTTTT. This encodes CASSLGRPNEKLFF.

V usage is TRBV25-1 and J usage is TRBJ1-1; D remains unclear. Looked up from germline, CDR1 is MGHDK and CDR2 is SYGVNS. Trimming took off 4 bases at V and 1 base at J, with 10 bases between the two ends. This CDR3 contains 14 residues. CDR3 DNA: TGTGCCAGCAGTGGCTCTGGAGGGAACACTGAAGCTTTCTTT. Translation: CASSGSGGNTEAFF.